Given below is one T cell receptor (beta chain) in context. The record originates from a study of OX40 agonist ivuxolimab in advanced cancers. CDR3 size: 15 residues. J lost 1 base, V lost 2 bases, and 3 bases had no gene match. Assay used: immunoSEQ multiplex PCR; TCRdb lists only in-frame clones, some missing. The repertoire holds over 30,000 clones, with approximately 79% as singletons. The rearrangement joins TRBV23-1 to TRBJ2-3; 7 nucleotides align to TRBD1. TRBV23-1 is known as an ORF, though its function is uncertain. This specimen consisted of CD4+ or CD8+ T cells sorted from blood, obtained in a trial of the OX40 agonist ivuxolimab. This sequence originates from an adult with an advanced solid tumor such as melanoma, head and neck, liver or kidney cancer. The CDR3, as DNA: TGCGCCAGCAGTCAACCCGGACAGGGCACAGATACGCAGTATTTT. It specifies CASSQPGQGTDTQYF.